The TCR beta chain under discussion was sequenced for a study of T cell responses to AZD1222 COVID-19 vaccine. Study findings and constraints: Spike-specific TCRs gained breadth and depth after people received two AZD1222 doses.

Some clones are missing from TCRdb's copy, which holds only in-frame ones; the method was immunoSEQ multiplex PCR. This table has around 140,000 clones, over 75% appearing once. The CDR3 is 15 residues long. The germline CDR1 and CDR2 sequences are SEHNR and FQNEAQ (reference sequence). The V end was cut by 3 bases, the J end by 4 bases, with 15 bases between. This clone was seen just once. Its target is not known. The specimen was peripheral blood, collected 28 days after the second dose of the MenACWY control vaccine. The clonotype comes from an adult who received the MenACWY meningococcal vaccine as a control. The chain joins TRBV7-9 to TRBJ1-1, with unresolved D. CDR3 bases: TGTGCCAGCAGCTTGACCGTTCGGGTGGTCACTGAAGCTTTCTTT. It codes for CASSLTVRVVTEAFF. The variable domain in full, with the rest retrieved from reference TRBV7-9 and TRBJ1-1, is DTGVSQNPRHKITKRGQNVTFRCDPISEHNRLYWYRQTLGQGPEFLTYFQNEAQLEKSRLLSDRFSAERPKGSFSTLEIQRTEQGDSAMYLCASSLTVRVVTEAFFGQGTRLTVV.